This section outlines one T cell receptor (beta chain) sequence together with its context. The CDR3 totals 15 residues. V was shortened by 2 bases and J by 0 bases, with 11 bases between the two germline ends. CDR1 and CDR2 (germline): SGHDT, YYEEEE. Assignment of participants to cohorts was predicated upon participant-reported clinical history. Study processing details: Amplification of reference gene primers provided the estimated nucleated cell counts. Sequencing used immunoSEQ multiplex PCR; TCRdb keeps in-frame clones, though not all of them. V and J calls and clone size follow that table, whereas D and trimming were derived from the DNA. This sample has about 170,000 clones, with less than 90% found just once. The data originate from a study of blood T cell repertoires in COVID-19.

J is TRBJ1-1 and V is TRBV5-6; D is undetermined. Sequencing used PBMCs or T cells enriched from blood (not recorded which). The clonotype originates from a woman aged 50 to 65 who had recovered from COVID-19. DNA for the CDR3: TGTGCCAGCAGCTTATTAGACAACATGAACACTGAAGCTTTCTTT. Its translation: CASSLLDNMNTEAFF.